Presented here are 11 T cell receptor beta chains from one specimen sequenced in a study of blood T cell repertoires in COVID-19. The assay was immunoSEQ multiplex PCR, and TCRdb's table has in-frame clones only and misses some. This sample has about 120,000 clones, with approximately 81% found just once. The specimen sequenced was peripheral blood. These receptors came from a man aged 55 to 70 with acute or convalescent COVID-19.

The rearrangement uses TRBV10-3 and TRBJ2-1; TRBD2 aligns across 10 bases. Germline V CDR1 and CDR2: ENHRY, SYGVKD. V lost 4 bases, J lost 5 bases, and 2 bases stayed unmatched. CDR3 length: 14 amino acids. The CDR3 nucleotides are TGTGCCATCAGTGGAAGCGGGAGGGACAATGAGCAGTTCTTC. This encodes CAISGSGRDNEQFF.

The chain links TRBV5-1 to TRBJ2-7, with 15 nucleotides matching TRBD2. Per the germline V gene, CDR1 is SGHRS and CDR2 is YFSETQ. Trimming cost V 3 bases and J 5 bases; bases outside gene matches: 12. The CDR3 has 18 amino acids. The CDR3 DNA is TGCGCCAGCAGCTCCCGAATGGGACTAGCGGGAGGTGCCGACGAGCAGTACTTC. It codes for CASSSRMGLAGGADEQYF.

The J gene is TRBJ2-7, the V gene TRBV5-1; 8 bases map to TRBD1. Per germline, CDR1 SGHRS and CDR2 YFSETQ. The CDR3 consists of 13 residues. Losses at the gene ends were 3 bases for V and 6 bases for J; bases not matched to a gene: 5. The CDR3 DNA reads TGCGCCAGCAGCTGGGGACAGGCGGCCGAGCAGTACTTC. It is translated as CASSWGQAAEQYF.

V usage is TRBV9 and J usage is TRBJ2-7; the match to TRBD1 covers 10 bases. Looked up from germline, CDR1 is SGDLS and CDR2 is YYNGEE. The CDR3 loop spans 15 amino acids. Losses at the gene ends were 3 bases for V and 5 bases for J; bases not matched to a gene: 8. CDR3 nucleotides: TGTGCCAGCAGCGCATCCGGGACAGGGGTTCACGAGCAGTACTTC. It codes for CASSASGTGVHEQYF.

The chain couples TRBV21-1 to TRBJ2-7; the DNA was not used to check the table's D call, TRBD1. TRBV21-1 is described as a pseudogene. The CDR3 extends over 13 amino acids. The CDR3 reads CARGDRLSYEQYF. The CDR3 DNA reads TGTGCCAGGGGAGACAGGTTATCCTACGAGCAGTACTTC.

In this sample, this clone turned up once. V is TRBV6-1 and J is TRBJ2-1; 8 bases match TRBD2. With 1 base clipped from V and 3 bases from J, the junction kept 2 bases outside the gene matches. CDR1 and CDR2 (germline): MNHNS, SASEGT. The CDR3 is made up of 15 amino acids. The CDR3 protein is CASSEELADYNEQFF. CDR3 in DNA: TGTGCCAGCAGTGAAGAACTAGCGGACTACAATGAGCAGTTCTTC.

The chain employs TRBV29-1 and TRBJ2-1; 9 bases line up with TRBD2. Germline V CDR1 and CDR2: SQVTM, ANQGSEA. Trimming took 4 bases from V and 2 from J; bases not matched to a gene: 3. The length of the CDR3 is 14 residues. CDR3 in amino acids: CSVGREGTYNEQFF. The CDR3 DNA sequence: TGCAGCGTTGGGCGGGAGGGTACCTACAATGAGCAGTTCTTC.

This clone was detected only once. The rearrangement joins TRBV7-9 to TRBJ2-4, with no clear D. The CDR3 spans 16 residues. Germline CDR1 SEHNR, CDR2 FQNEAQ (reference sequence). Trimming removed 2 bases from V and 0 bases from J, with 11 bases in between. CDR3 coding DNA: TGTGCCAGCAGCTTATCGGTTCGACTAGCCAAAAACATTCAGTACTTC. Encoded protein: CASSLSVRLAKNIQYF.

This clone was found once. The V call is TRBV5-4, the J call TRBJ2-7, with 7 bases lining up with TRBD1. V was clipped by 3 bases and J by 0 bases; unmatched bases: 3. This CDR3 has 14 amino acids. CDR1 is SGHNT and CDR2 is YYREEE in the germline V gene (reference sequence). The CDR3: CASSWDSASYEQYF. CDR3 sequence (DNA): TGTGCCAGCAGCTGGGACAGCGCCTCCTACGAGCAGTACTTC. The complete variable domain, with remaining parts taken from reference TRBV5-4 and TRBJ2-7, reads ETGVTQSPTHLIKTRGQQVTLRCSSQSGHNTVSWYQQALGQGPQFIFQYYREEENGRGNFPPRFSGLQFPNYSSELNVNALELDDSALYLCASSWDSASYEQYFGPGTRLTVT.

This chain connects TRBV6-5 to TRBJ2-2, with a possible D match to TRBD2 (5 bases). CDR1 is MNHEY and CDR2 is SVGAGI in the germline V gene. The length of the CDR3 is 15 residues. V was shortened by 2 bases and J by 4 bases, with 11 bases between the two germline ends. The CDR3 loop is CASSYGGLGTGELFF. The CDR3 nucleotides read TGTGCCAGCAGTTACGGCGGACTGGGCACCGGGGAGCTGTTTTTT.

In DNA, the CDR3 is TGTGCCAGCAGTCCTACTACCCAGGGGGTTGTGTACGAGCAGTACTTC. It yields the protein CASSPTTQGVVYEQYF. V is TRBV27 and J is TRBJ2-7; TRBD1 agrees at 7 bases. CDR3 length: 16 residues. Germline CDR1 is MNHEY and CDR2 is SMNVEV (reference sequence). Trimming removed 5 bases from V and 4 bases from J; junction bases left unmatched: 14.